This TCR beta chain comes out of a study of a mutant IDH1 vaccine in newly diagnosed glioma. Findings of the study overall: Of the patients, 93.3% had vaccine-induced immune responses. Pseudoprogression appeared independent of alterations in top peripheral clonotypes.

Worth noting for this clone: Its cognate antigen is unknown.

V was shortened by 5 bases and J by 2 bases, with 14 bases between the two germline ends. The length of the CDR3 is 15 residues. Germline V CDR1 and CDR2: MDHEN, SYDVKM. Data came from immunoSEQ multiplex PCR; TCRdb stores just in-frame clones and leaves some out. Of about 66,000 clones in the sample, just over 85% were seen once. Regarding time point: baseline, week 1 (first vaccination visit). Described treatment: pre-vaccination baseline after standard-of-care therapy. The astrocytomas were IDH1-mutant, ATRX-negative, and WHO grade 3 or 4. The TCR was taken from a man aged 25-40 years with glioma. Sample: PBMCs, taken from a glioma patient treated with radiotherapy, temozolomide or both. The chain carries TRBV28 and TRBJ2-3; D ambiguous. CDR3 DNA: TGTGCCAGCAGTCCTCCCGGGCCTTCCACAGATACGCAGTATTTT. This codes for CASSPPGPSTDTQYF.